Listed here is a single T cell receptor beta chain. These data originate in a study of T cells after yellow fever vaccination. TCRdb re-derived calls from the 5' RACE reads in MiXCR, one entry per CDR3 protein. The sample shows fewer than 350,000 distinct CDR3 sequences, around 3.6% of them seen only once. V was clipped by 5 bases and J by 0 bases, with 9 bases between them. The CDR3 runs to 14 residues. The V gene's germline CDR1 is KGHSH and CDR2 LQKENI. The chain has TRBV18 and TRBJ2-3; D gene unclear. Material: PBMCs, obtained on the day of the yellow fever booster vaccination. This receptor was identified in a man aged 18 to 30 who received the YFV17D yellow fever vaccine. Here the CDR3 reads CASSGLGSTDTQYF. The CDR3 DNA reads TGTGCCAGCTCAGGCCTAGGAAGCACAGATACGCAGTATTTT.